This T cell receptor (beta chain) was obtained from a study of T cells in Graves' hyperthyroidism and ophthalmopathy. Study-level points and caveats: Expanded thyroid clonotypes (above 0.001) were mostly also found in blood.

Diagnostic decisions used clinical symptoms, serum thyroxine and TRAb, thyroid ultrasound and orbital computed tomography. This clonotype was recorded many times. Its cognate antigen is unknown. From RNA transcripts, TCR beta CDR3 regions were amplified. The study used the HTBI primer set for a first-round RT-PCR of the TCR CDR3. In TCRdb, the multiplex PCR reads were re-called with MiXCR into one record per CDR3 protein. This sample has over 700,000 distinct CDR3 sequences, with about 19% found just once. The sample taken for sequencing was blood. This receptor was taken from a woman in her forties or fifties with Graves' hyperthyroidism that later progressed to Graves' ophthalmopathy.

The CDR3 reads CASSSWTGEDYGYTF. The CDR3 bases are TGCGCCAGCAGCTCCTGGACAGGGGAAGACTATGGCTACACCTTC. This rearrangement joins TRBV5-1 to TRBJ1-2; 9 nucleotides align to TRBD1. J gave up 3 bases and V 3 bases, and 6 bases lay outside the gene matches. CDR3 size: 15 residues. Germline V CDR1 and CDR2: SGHRS, YFSETQ.